What follows are 21 T cell receptor beta chains derived from one specimen sequenced in a study of blood T cell repertoires in COVID-19 (dated by TCRdb to 2018 to 2021). The library was made by the immunoSEQ multiplex PCR assay. Not all clones reach the TCRdb copy of this immuneACCESS table, which keeps in-frame sequences only. Checked studies attribute under half of the gap to unresolved V genes and leave the rest unexplained. This sample is represented by about 300,000 clones; around 86% of them were singletons. In total, the top ten clones hold under 3% of the sample. Sequenced input: PBMCs or T cells enriched from blood (not recorded which). The receptor source for this set is a woman younger than 35 who had recovered from COVID-19.

The count of this clone is one. Here the CDR3 reads CASTPLYGGTAYEQYF. CDR3 DNA sequence: TGTGCCAGCACCCCCCTCTACGGGGGAACGGCCTACGAGCAGTACTTC. This sequence joins TRBV7-9 and TRBJ2-7; a possible D gene is TRBD2 (6 bases). The germline V gene has CDR1 SEHNR and CDR2 FQNEAQ (reference sequence). The CDR3 extends over 16 amino acids. Trimming removed 7 bases from V and 2 bases from J, with 21 bases in between.

The chain has TRBV6-5 and TRBJ1-6, with D uncertain. Trimming cost V 2 bases and J 2 bases, with 4 bases left between them. The CDR3 is 14 residues long. Per the germline V gene, CDR1 is MNHEY and CDR2 is SVGAGI. CDR3 in amino acids: CASSYDTYNSPLHF. CDR3 nucleotides: TGTGCCAGCAGTTACGACACCTATAATTCACCCCTCCACTTT.

CDR3 in DNA: TGTGCCAGCAGCTTAGACCAGGGGGCGTACGAGACCCAGTACTTC. This sequence encodes CASSLDQGAYETQYF. The chain is built from TRBV7-2 and TRBJ2-5; 8 positions match TRBD1. The CDR3 contains 15 residues. Germline V CDR1 and CDR2: SGHTA, FQGNSA. Trimming removed 1 base from V and 5 bases from J; junction bases left unmatched: 6.

The chain uses TRBV28 and TRBJ1-1, with no clear D. The CDR3 covers 17 residues. V dropped 3 bases and J dropped 0 bases, with 17 bases sitting between them. The V gene's germline CDR1 is MDHEN and CDR2 SYDVKM. The CDR3 region is CASSLGSGRLMNTEAFF. The CDR3 region has the DNA TGTGCCAGCAGTTTGGGCAGCGGCCGACTGATGAACACTGAAGCTTTCTTT.

The chain recombines TRBV28 with TRBJ1-2; TRBD1 matches 7 bases. V lost 4 bases, J lost 6 bases, and 8 bases stayed unmatched. CDR1 and CDR2 (germline): MDHEN, SYDVKM. The CDR3 length is 14 residues. Written as DNA, the CDR3 is TGTGCCAGCAGTTACACCAGGGGGTTGAATGGCTACACCTTC. Amino acid sequence: CASSYTRGLNGYTF.

This chain joins TRBV7-2 and TRBJ2-6; tentative D call: TRBD1 (5 bases). The CDR3 loop spans 17 amino acids. The V end lost 1 base, the J end lost 0 bases, and 10 bases lay between the germline ends. Germline CDR1 reads SGHTA; CDR2 reads FQGNSA. The chain's CDR3 is CASSLVGANSGANVLTF. CDR3 nucleotides: TGTGCCAGCAGCTTAGTAGGGGCCAACTCTGGGGCCAACGTCCTGACTTTC.

The V gene is TRBV7-3, the J gene TRBJ2-1; TRBD1 might be the D (6 bases). The CDR3 contains 16 residues. V was trimmed by 5 bases and J by 4 bases, leaving 18 bases between them. Per the germline V gene, CDR1 is SGHTA and CDR2 is FQGTGA. CDR3 DNA: TGTGCCAGCAGCAGGACCGGGACAACTACTTACAATGAGCAGTTCTTC. This gives the protein CASSRTGTTTYNEQFF.

This clone appeared a few times. The chain employs TRBV4-1 and TRBJ1-2, with D maybe TRBD1 (5 bases). The V gene lost 4 bases and the J gene lost 6 bases, with 18 bases spanning the gap. The CDR3 loop spans 15 amino acids. Germline loops: CDR1 MGHRA, CDR2 YSYEKL. CDR3 coding DNA: TGCGCCAGCAGCCCACTCAAGGCAGGGTTTGATGGCTACACCTTC. It codes for CASSPLKAGFDGYTF.

The chain links TRBV11-2 to TRBJ2-3; D gene unclear. The CDR3 has 14 residues. Germline-derived CDR1 and CDR2 are SGHAT and FQNNGV. Trimming removed 1 base at V and 1 base at J, with 6 bases between. The chain's CDR3 is CASSLGLRTDTQYF. The CDR3 nucleotides are TGTGCCAGCAGCTTAGGACTTCGCACAGATACGCAGTATTTT.

The chain joins TRBV4-1 to TRBJ2-3, with D tentatively TRBD2 (5 bases). The V end was cut by 1 base, the J end by 4 bases, with 15 bases between. CDR1 and CDR2 from the germline V gene are MGHRA and YSYEKL. This CDR3 is built from 16 residues. The CDR3 DNA reads as TGCGCCAGCAGCCAAGCGGACTCCATCCTCCCAGATACGCAGTATTTT. It encodes CASSQADSILPDTQYF.

This clone has more than one count but fewer than ten. V gene TRBV27 combines with J gene TRBJ1-5; TRBD1 might be the D (6 bases). The CDR3 length is 13 residues. In germline, CDR1 is MNHEY, CDR2 SMNVEV (reference sequence). Between the trimmed V and J ends, which lost 6 bases and 7 bases, there was a span of 13 bases. In DNA form, the CDR3 reads TGTGCCAGCAGATTTAACAGGGAACAGCCCCAGCATTTT. Residues: CASRFNREQPQHF.

The V gene is TRBV28, the J gene TRBJ1-4; tentatively, D is TRBD1 (5 bases). The CDR3 extends over 17 amino acids. Trimming removed 3 bases from V and 5 bases from J, with 19 bases in between. The germline gives CDR1 MDHEN, CDR2 SYDVKM. The CDR3 protein is CASSFAFPTGGNEKLFF. CDR3 nucleotide sequence: TGTGCCAGCAGTTTTGCCTTCCCGACGGGGGGAAATGAAAAACTGTTTTTT.

This clone was found a few times. The chain is built from TRBV27 and TRBJ2-3; TRBD2 matches 12 bases. The length of the CDR3 is 15 residues. Trimming cost V 6 bases and J 7 bases; bases outside gene matches: 8. Germline CDR1 reads MNHEY; CDR2 reads SMNVEV (reference sequence). CDR3 DNA: TGTGCCAGCAGACTTAGACTAGCGGGAGCGCATACGCAGTATTTT. Protein sequence: CASRLRLAGAHTQYF.

CDR3: CASSLGDSHQPQHF. CDR3 DNA: TGTGCCAGCAGCTTAGGGGACAGCCATCAGCCCCAGCATTTT. This chain joins TRBV7-2 and TRBJ1-5; the match to TRBD1 covers 7 bases. CDR3 length: 14 residues. With V trimmed by 1 base and J by 5 bases, 2 bases remained unmatched. Germline CDR1 is SGHTA and CDR2 is FQGNSA.

This chain links TRBV5-1 with TRBJ1-2, with D possibly matching TRBD1 (6 bases). The germline V and J ends were trimmed by 4 bases and 8 bases, with 18 bases remaining between them. The CDR3 has 14 amino acids. The germline V gene has CDR1 SGHRS and CDR2 YFSETQ. This CDR3 reads CASSPGQRVRGYTF. The CDR3 DNA reads as TGCGCCAGCAGCCCCGGACAGCGAGTTCGGGGCTACACCTTC.

The V call is TRBV11-3, the J call TRBJ2-2, with D perhaps TRBD2 (6 bases). The V end lost 3 bases, the J end lost 6 bases, and 17 bases lay between the germline ends. Germline V gene data show CDR1 as SGHNT and CDR2 as YENEEA. CDR3 size: 16 residues. The CDR3 loop reads CASSFRELGGPGELFF. CDR3 bases: TGTGCCAGCAGCTTTAGAGAGCTGGGGGGTCCCGGGGAGCTGTTTTTT.

This chain uses TRBV5-4 with TRBJ2-5; 10 nucleotides align to TRBD1. The CDR3 has 14 residues. Germline V gene lookup returns CDR1 SGHNT and CDR2 YYREEE (reference sequence). The J segment lost 7 bases and the V segment lost 4 bases, leaving 7 bases of the junction unmatched. The CDR3 coding sequence is TGTGCCAGCAGCGCCGGGACAGGGGATGGGACCCAGTACTTC. Amino acid sequence: CASSAGTGDGTQYF.

V is TRBV16 and J is TRBJ2-5; TRBD2 matches 7 bases. V trimming: 4 bases; J trimming: 1 base; junction bases outside the gene matches: 9. The germline CDR1 and CDR2 sequences are KGHSY and FQNENV. The CDR3 is 16 residues long. The CDR3 nucleotides read TGTGCCAGCAGCCCCCTACTGCGGGGGATCCAAGAGACCCAGTACTTC. This encodes CASSPLLRGIQETQYF.

The chain joins TRBV7-9 to TRBJ2-1; 8 nucleotides match TRBD1. Germline CDR1 reads SEHNR; CDR2 reads FQNEAQ (reference sequence). V lost 6 bases, J lost 1 base, and 11 bases stayed unmatched. The CDR3 contains 17 residues. CDR3 DNA sequence: TGTGCCAGCAGGGAGGGATACAGGGGGAGATCCTACAATGAGCAGTTCTTC. It translates to CASREGYRGRSYNEQFF.

This sequence joins TRBV28 and TRBJ1-2; the D gene is possibly TRBD1 (6 bases). In germline, CDR1 is MDHEN, CDR2 SYDVKM. This CDR3 is built from 14 residues. Trimming left V 4 bases short and J 8 bases short, with 17 bases between. The CDR3 is CASSSTPGQGGYTF. The DNA of the CDR3 is TGTGCCAGCAGTTCCACACCGGGACAAGGAGGCTACACCTTC.

The chain uses TRBV27 and TRBJ1-5; TRBD1 agrees at 7 bases. This CDR3 region has 14 residues. Unmatched junction bases numbered 4, after V lost 5 bases and J lost 3 bases. CDR1 is MNHEY and CDR2 is SMNVEV in the germline V gene (reference sequence). The CDR3 DNA is TGTGCCAGCAGTGACAGGGCCCACAATCAGCCCCAGCATTTT. Translation gives CASSDRAHNQPQHF.